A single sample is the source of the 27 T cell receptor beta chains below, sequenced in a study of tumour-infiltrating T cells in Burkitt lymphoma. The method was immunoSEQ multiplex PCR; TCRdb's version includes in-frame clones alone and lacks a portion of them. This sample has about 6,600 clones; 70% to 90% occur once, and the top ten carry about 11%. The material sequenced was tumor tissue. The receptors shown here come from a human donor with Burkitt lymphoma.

The CDR3 is CASSFKGGILNEQFF. The DNA of the CDR3 is TGTGCCAGCAGCTTTAAGGGGGGGATTCTTAATGAGCAGTTCTTC. This rearrangement joins TRBV5-4 to TRBJ2-1; the D gene is possibly TRBD2 (7 bases). CDR1 is SGHNT, CDR2 YYREEE, per germline (reference sequence). V was cut by 2 bases and J by 7 bases, with 16 bases left in between. The CDR3 is 15 residues long.

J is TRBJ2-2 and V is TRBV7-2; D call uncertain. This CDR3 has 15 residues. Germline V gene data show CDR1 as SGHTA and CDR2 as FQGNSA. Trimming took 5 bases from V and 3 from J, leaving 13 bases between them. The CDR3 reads CASSPQTSYTGELFF. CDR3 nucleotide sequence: TGTGCCAGCAGCCCCCAGACATCATACACCGGGGAGCTGTTTTTT.

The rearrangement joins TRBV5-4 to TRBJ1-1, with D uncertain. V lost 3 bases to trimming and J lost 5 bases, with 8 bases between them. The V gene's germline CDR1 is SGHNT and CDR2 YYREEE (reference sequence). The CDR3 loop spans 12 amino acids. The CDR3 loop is CASSSQETEAFF. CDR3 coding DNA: TGTGCCAGCAGCTCCCAGGAGACTGAAGCTTTCTTT.

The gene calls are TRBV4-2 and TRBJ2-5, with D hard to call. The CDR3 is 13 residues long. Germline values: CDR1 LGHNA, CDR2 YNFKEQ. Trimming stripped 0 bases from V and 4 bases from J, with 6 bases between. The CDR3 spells CASSQEVGETQYF. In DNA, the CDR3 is TGTGCCAGCAGCCAAGAAGTGGGAGAGACCCAGTACTTC.

CDR3 bases: TGTGCCAGTACGAAGGGGCCTCCACTGTGGGACACTGAAGCTTTCTTT. This sequence encodes CASTKGPPLWDTEAFF. The J gene is TRBJ1-1, the V gene TRBV19; the D gene is possibly TRBD1 (5 bases). This CDR3 is 16 amino acids long. The germline CDR1 and CDR2 sequences are LNHDA and SQIVND (reference sequence). Trimming pared 7 bases from V and 3 bases from J, leaving 21 bases between.

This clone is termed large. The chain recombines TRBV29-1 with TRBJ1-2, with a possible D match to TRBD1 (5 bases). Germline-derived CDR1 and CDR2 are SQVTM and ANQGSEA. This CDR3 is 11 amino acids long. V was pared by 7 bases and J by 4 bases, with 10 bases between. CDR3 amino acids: CSASGTYGYTF. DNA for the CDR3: TGCAGCGCCTCAGGGACCTATGGCTACACCTTC.

CDR3 nucleotide sequence: TGTGCTAGTCTAAGTAGCGGGAGGGGAGATACGCAGTATTTT. The encoded protein is CASLSSGRGDTQYF. This chain links TRBV12-5 with TRBJ2-3, with TRBD2 matching 11 bases. CDR3 length: 14 residues. The germline gives CDR1 LGHNT, CDR2 FRNRAP. V gave up 8 bases and J gave up 5 bases; unmatched junction bases: 6.

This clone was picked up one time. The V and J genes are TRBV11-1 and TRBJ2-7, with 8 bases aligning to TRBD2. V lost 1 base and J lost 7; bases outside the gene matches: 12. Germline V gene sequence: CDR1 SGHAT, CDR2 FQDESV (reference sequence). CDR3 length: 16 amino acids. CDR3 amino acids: CASSLVGTSGPQEQYF. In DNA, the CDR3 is TGTGCCAGCAGCTTAGTAGGAACTAGCGGACCGCAGGAGCAGTACTTC.

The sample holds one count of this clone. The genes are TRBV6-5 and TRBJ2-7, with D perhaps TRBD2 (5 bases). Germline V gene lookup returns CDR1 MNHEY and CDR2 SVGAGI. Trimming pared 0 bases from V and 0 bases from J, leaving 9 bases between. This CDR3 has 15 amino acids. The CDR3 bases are TGTGCCAGCAGTTACTCGAGTGGGAGCTCCTACGAGCAGTACTTC. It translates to CASSYSSGSSYEQYF.

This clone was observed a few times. Written as DNA, the CDR3 is TGTGCCAGCAGCTCCCTCGGAGGGCCGAGCACAGATACGCAGTATTTT. As protein: CASSSLGGPSTDTQYF. The V gene is TRBV13, the J gene TRBJ2-3, with D tentatively TRBD2 (6 bases). The CDR3 length is 16 residues. V was trimmed by 4 bases and J by 0 bases, leaving 14 bases between them. Germline CDR1 PRHDT, CDR2 FYEKMQ (reference sequence). The variable domain in full, with the rest retrieved from reference TRBV13 and TRBJ2-3, is AAGVIQSPRHLIKEKRETATLKCYPIPRHDTVYWYQQGPGQDPQFLISFYEKMQSDKGSIPDRFSAQQFSDYHSELNMSSLELGDSALYFCASSSLGGPSTDTQYFGPGTRLTVL.

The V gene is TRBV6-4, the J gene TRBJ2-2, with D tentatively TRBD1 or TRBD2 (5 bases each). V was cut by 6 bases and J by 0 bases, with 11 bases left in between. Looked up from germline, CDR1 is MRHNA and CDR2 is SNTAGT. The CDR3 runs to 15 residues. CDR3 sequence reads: CASSQGETNTGELFF. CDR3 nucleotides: TGTGCCAGCAGCCAAGGGGAGACGAACACCGGGGAGCTGTTTTTT.

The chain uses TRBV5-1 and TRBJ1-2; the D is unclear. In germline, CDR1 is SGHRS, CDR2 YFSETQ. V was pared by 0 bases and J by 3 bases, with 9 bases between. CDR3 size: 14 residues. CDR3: CASSLGSQDYGYTF. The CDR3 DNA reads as TGCGCCAGCAGCTTGGGGTCTCAAGACTATGGCTACACCTTC.

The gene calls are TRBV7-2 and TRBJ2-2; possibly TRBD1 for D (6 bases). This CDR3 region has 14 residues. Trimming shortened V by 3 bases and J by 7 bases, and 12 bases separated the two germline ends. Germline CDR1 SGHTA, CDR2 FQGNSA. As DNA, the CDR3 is TGTGCCAGCAGCTTGGACAGACCAAACGGGGAGCTGTTTTTT. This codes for CASSLDRPNGELFF.

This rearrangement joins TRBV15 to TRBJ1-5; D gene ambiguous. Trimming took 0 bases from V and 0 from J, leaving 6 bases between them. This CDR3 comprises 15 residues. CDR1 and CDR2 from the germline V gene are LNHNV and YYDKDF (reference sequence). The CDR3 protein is CATSRDSYSNQPQHF. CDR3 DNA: TGTGCCACCAGCAGAGACAGTTATAGCAATCAGCCCCAGCATTTT.

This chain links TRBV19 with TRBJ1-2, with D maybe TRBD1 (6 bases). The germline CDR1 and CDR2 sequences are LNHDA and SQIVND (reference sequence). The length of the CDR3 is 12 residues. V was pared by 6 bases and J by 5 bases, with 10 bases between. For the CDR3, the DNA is TGTGCCAGTAGAACAGGGATGTATGGCTACACCTTC. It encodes CASRTGMYGYTF. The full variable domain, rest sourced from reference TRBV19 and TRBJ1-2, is DGGITQSPKYLFRKEGQNVTLSCEQNLNHDAMYWYRQDPGQGLRLIYYSQIVNDFQKGDIAEGYSVSREKKESFPLTVTSAQKNPTAFYLCASRTGMYGYTFGSGTRLTVV.

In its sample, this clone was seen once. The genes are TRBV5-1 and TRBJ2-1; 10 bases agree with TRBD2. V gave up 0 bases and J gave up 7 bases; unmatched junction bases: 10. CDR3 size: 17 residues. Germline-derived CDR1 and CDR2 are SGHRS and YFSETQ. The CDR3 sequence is CASSLEKAGGPSNEQFF. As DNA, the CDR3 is TGCGCCAGCAGCTTGGAGAAAGCGGGGGGGCCATCAAATGAGCAGTTCTTC. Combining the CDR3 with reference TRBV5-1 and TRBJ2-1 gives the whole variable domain KAGVTQTPRYLIKTRGQQVTLSCSPISGHRSVSWYQQTPGQGLQFLFEYFSETQRNKGNFPGRFSGRQFSNSRSEMNVSTLELGDSALYLCASSLEKAGGPSNEQFFGPGTRLTVL.

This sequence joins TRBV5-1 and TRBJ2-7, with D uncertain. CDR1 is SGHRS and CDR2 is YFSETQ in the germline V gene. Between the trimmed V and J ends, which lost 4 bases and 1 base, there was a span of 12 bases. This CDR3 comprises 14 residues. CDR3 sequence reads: CASSGGRNSYEQYF. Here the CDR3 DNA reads TGCGCCAGCAGCGGCGGACGGAATTCCTACGAGCAGTACTTC.

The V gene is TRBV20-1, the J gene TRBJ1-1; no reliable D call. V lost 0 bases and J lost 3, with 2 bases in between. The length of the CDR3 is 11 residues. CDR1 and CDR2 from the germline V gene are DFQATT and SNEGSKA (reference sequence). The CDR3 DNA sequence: TGCAGTGCTAGAGACTACACTGAAGCTTTCTTT. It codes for CSARDYTEAFF.

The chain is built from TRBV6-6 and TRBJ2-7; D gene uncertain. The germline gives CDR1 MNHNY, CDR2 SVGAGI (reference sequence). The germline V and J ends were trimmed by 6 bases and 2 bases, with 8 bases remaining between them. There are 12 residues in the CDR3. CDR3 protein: CASSLFTYEQYF. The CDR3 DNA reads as TGTGCCAGCAGCTTATTCACCTACGAGCAGTACTTC.

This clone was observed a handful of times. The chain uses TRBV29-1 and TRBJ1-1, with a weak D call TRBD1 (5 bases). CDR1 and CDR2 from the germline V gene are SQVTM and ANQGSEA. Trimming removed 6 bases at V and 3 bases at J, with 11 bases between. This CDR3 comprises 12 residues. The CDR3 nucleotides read TGCAGCGTGGTCAGGGAGCACACTGAAGCTTTCTTT. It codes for CSVVREHTEAFF.

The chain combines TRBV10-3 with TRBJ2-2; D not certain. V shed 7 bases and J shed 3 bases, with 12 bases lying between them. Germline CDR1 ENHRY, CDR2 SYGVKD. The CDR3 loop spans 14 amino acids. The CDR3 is CAITQVGDTGELFF. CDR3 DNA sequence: TGTGCCATCACCCAAGTTGGAGACACCGGGGAGCTGTTTTTT.

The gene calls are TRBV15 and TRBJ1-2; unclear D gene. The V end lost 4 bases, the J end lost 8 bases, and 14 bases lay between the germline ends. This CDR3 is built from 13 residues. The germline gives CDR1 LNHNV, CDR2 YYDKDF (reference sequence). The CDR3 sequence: CATSKSGLGGYTF. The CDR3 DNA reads TGTGCCACCAGCAAAAGCGGGTTGGGGGGCTACACCTTC. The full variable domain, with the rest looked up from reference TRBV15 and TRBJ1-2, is DAMVIQNPRYQVTQFGKPVTLSCSQTLNHNVMYWYQQKSSQAPKLLFHYYDKDFNNEADTPDNFQSRRPNTSFCFLDIRSPGLGDTAMYLCATSKSGLGGYTFGSGTRLTVV.

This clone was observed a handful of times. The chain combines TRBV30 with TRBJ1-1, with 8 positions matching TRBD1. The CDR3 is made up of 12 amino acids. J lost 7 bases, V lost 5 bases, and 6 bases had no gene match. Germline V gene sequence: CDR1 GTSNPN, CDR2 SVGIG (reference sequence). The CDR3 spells CAWHTGGGEAFF. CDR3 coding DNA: TGTGCCTGGCACACAGGGGGAGGTGAAGCTTTCTTT.

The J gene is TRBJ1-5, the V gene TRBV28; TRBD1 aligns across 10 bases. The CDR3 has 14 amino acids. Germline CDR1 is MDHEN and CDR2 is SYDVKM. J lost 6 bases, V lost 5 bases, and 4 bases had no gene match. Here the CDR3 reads CASSPGQGFQPQHF. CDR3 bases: TGTGCCAGCAGTCCGGGACAGGGGTTTCAGCCCCAGCATTTT.

The CDR3 reads CAITRDNTGELFF. The DNA for the CDR3 is TGTGCCATCACAAGAGACAACACCGGGGAGCTGTTTTTT. The J gene is TRBJ2-2, the V gene TRBV10-3; D not resolved. CDR1 and CDR2 from the germline V gene are ENHRY and SYGVKD. Trimming left V 7 bases short and J 2 bases short, with 8 bases between. The CDR3 extends over 13 amino acids.

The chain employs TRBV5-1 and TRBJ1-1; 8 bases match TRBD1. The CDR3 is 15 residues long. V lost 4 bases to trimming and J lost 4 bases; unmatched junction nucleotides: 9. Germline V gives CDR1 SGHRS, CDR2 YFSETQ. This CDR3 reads CASSQLGQESTEAFF. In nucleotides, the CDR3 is TGCGCCAGCAGCCAATTGGGACAGGAATCCACTGAAGCTTTCTTT.

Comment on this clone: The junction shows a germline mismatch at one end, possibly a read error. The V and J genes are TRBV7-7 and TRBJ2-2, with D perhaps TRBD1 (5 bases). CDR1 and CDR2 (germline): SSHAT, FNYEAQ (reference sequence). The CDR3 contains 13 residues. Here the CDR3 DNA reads TGTGCTAGCAGCTTCCAGGGCACCGGGGAGCTGTTTTTT. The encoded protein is CASSFQGTGELFF.